These T cell receptor beta chains were read from a single sample in a study of vaccination and CD4 T cells after COVID-19. These receptors have no known antigen. TCRdb ran MiXCR on the PCR reads and lists one entry per CDR3 protein. The sample consists of about 17,000 distinct CDR3 sequences, roughly half of them appearing once. The specimen sequenced was CD4+ T cells from blood, cultured in vitro. The receptors were gathered from a human donor who had recovered from COVID-19. CDR3s include the opening cysteine and the closing phenylalanine or tryptophan. A D gene is named only where the DNA matches it firmly. For some rows the clone size is stated as once, few or many, or as a class when expanded; others skip it.

TRBD1 TRBJ1-6 TRBV27 few CASSDDRDSPLHF TGTGCCAGCAGTGACGACAGGGATTCACCCCTCCACTTT
TRBD2 TRBJ2-5 TRBV5-8 few CASSLGRGLALQETQYF TGTGCCAGCAGCTTGGGTAGGGGACTAGCGTTACAAGAGACCCAGTACTTC
- TRBJ1-5 TRBV20-1 few CSARDPQGVNNQPQHF TGCAGTGCTAGAGACCCACAGGGAGTAAACAATCAGCCCCAGCATTTT
- TRBJ2-7 TRBV20-1 - CSATGGGRSYEQYF TGCAGTGCTACCGGGGGCGGCAGGTCCTACGAGCAGTACTTC
- TRBJ1-2 TRBV6-2/TRBV6-3 - CASSSLQLDGYTF TGTGCCAGCAGTTCCCTCCAGTTGGATGGCTACACCTTC
- TRBJ2-4 TRBV7-8 - CASSLGRLQSKGENIQYF TGTGCCAGCAGCTTAGGGAGACTTCAATCTAAGGGGGAAAACATTCAGTACTTC
- TRBJ1-5 TRBV10-3 - CAISESLGGDQPQHF TGTGCCATCAGTGAGTCGTTAGGGGGAGATCAGCCCCAGCATTTT
- TRBJ1-1 TRBV19 few CASIGRSTVTEAFF TGTGCCAGTATTGGTCGGAGTACAGTGACTGAAGCTTTCTTT
TRBD1 TRBJ1-1 TRBV19 once CASSSTGLRVGGTEAFF TGTGCCAGTAGTTCGACAGGGCTACGGGTGGGTGGCACTGAAGCTTTCTTT
TRBD1 TRBJ2-7 TRBV5-1 - CASSDRDRVEQYF TGCGCCAGCAGCGACCGGGACAGGGTCGAGCAGTACTTC
- TRBJ1-5 TRBV28 - CASSSLVSTGLQPQHF TGTGCCAGCAGTTCCCTTGTTAGTACAGGCCTTCAGCCCCAGCATTTT
- TRBJ1-5 TRBV30 few CAWSTWRGDSNQPQHF TGTGCCTGGAGTACGTGGCGGGGGGACAGCAATCAGCCCCAGCATTTT
TRBD1 TRBJ1-1 TRBV6-1 few CASSPQGDGEAFF TGTGCCAGCAGCCCCCAGGGGGACGGTGAAGCTTTCTTT
TRBD1 TRBJ1-2 TRBV10-3 - CAISESTGPLSGYTF TGTGCCATCAGTGAGTCGACAGGGCCCCTTAGTGGCTACACCTTC
TRBD1 TRBJ2-5 TRBV20-1 - CSARRTGAEETQYF TGCAGTGCTAGAAGGACAGGGGCGGAAGAGACCCAGTACTTC
- TRBJ1-1 TRBV28 - CASTLRPGQNTEAFF TGTGCCAGCACCTTGAGACCCGGCCAGAACACTGAAGCTTTCTTT
TRBD2 TRBJ2-1 TRBV24-1 - CATSDSRLAGGGYNEQFF TGTGCCACCAGTGATTCTCGACTAGCGGGAGGGGGATACAATGAGCAGTTCTTC
TRBD1 TRBJ2-3 TRBV7-7 - CASRRLRSRTGDSTDTQYF TGTGCCAGCAGGAGGCTCCGCTCACGGACAGGGGATAGCACAGATACGCAGTATTTT
- TRBJ1-5 TRBV7-9 few CASSGSSGLSNQPQHF TGTGCCAGCAGCGGATCGAGTGGCTTGAGCAATCAGCCCCAGCATTTT
TRBD1 TRBJ1-1 TRBV6-1 few CASSRGQGTEAFF TGTGCCAGCAGCCGGGGACAGGGAACTGAAGCTTTCTTT
TRBD2 TRBJ2-3 TRBV19 few CASSKRGQGRAADTQYF TGTGCCAGTAGTAAGAGGGGTCAAGGGAGGGCCGCAGATACGCAGTATTTT
- TRBJ1-5 TRBV12-5 - CASGKSADQPQHF TGTGCTAGTGGAAAGTCAGCAGATCAGCCCCAGCATTTT
- TRBJ1-1 TRBV12-5 - CASAWGGTEAFF TGTGCTAGTGCCTGGGGGGGCACTGAAGCTTTCTTT
TRBD2 TRBJ2-3 TRBV20-1 - CSARDRGLAGKWSTDTQYF TGCAGTGCTAGAGATCGGGGACTAGCGGGGAAGTGGAGCACAGATACGCAGTATTTT
- TRBJ2-3 TRBV20-1 - CSARTTSLTDTQYF TGCAGTGCTAGGACCACTTCTCTCACAGATACGCAGTATTTT
- TRBJ2-3 TRBV20-1 few CSARRRGTDTQYF TGCAGTGCTAGACGGCGGGGCACAGATACGCAGTATTTT
TRBD1 TRBJ1-1 TRBV19 once CTSSDRERAEAFF TGTACCAGTAGCGACAGGGAGAGGGCTGAAGCTTTCTTT
TRBD2 TRBJ2-7 TRBV19 - CASTSGVAGASTYEQYF TGTGCCAGTACCTCAGGGGTAGCGGGAGCCTCGACCTACGAGCAGTACTTC
- TRBJ1-1 TRBV20-1 - CSARSPGTEAFF TGCAGTGCTAGATCCCCTGGCACTGAAGCTTTCTTT